The clone carrying this T cell receptor beta chain was counted only a few times. Its antigen is as yet unknown. This sample is drawn from a study of cytomegalovirus exposure and HLA in healthy donors. Whole-study findings and limits: Within a later analysis, the majority of CMV-associated TCR beta chains appeared HLA-restricted. Links to common viral pathogens appeared, in a later analysis, for several of the most significant clusters. Among immune exposure information, only CMV serostatus was available.

PCR primers comprised 60 Vbeta and 13 Jbeta primers. Libraries were prepared by immunoSEQ multiplex PCR; TCRdb keeps only in-frame clonotypes and omits some of them. The sample has roughly 100,000 clones; 75% to 90% are singletons. This CDR3 has 14 residues. Trimming left V 3 bases short and J 2 bases short, with 8 bases between. From germline, CDR1 is KGHSH and CDR2 LQKENI. The chain employs TRBV18 and TRBJ1-3; D gene unclear. This sequence originates from a man aged 25-45 years in good health and CMV-seropositive. Sample: PBMCs. CDR3 in DNA: TGTGCCAGCTCACCGTCCGCGGCTGGAAACACCATATATTTT. It yields the protein CASSPSAAGNTIYF.